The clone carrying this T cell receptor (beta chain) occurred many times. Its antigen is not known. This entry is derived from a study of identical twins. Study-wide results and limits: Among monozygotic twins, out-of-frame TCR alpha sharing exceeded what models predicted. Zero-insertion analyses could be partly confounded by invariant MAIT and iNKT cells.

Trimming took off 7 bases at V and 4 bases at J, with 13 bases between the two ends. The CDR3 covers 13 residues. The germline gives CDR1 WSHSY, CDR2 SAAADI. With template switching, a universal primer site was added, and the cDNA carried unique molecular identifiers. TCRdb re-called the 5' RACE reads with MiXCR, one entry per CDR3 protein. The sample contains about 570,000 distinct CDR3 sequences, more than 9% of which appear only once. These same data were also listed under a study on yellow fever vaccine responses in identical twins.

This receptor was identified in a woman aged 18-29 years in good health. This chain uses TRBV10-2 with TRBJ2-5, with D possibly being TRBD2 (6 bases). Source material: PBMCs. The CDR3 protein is CASTGSGRETQYF. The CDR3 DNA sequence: TGCGCCAGCACCGGCAGCGGGCGAGAGACCCAGTACTTC.